Presented here are 17 T cell receptor beta chains from one specimen sequenced in a study of neoadjuvant anti-PD-1 for oral cavity cancer. Time point given: after neoadjuvant nivolumab, at surgical resection. The table came from immunoSEQ multiplex PCR; TCRdb's copy has only in-frame clones and leaves some out. The sample lists fewer than 1,500 clones; approximately 59% were seen once. Sequenced material: tumor tissue, taken after nivolumab (anti-PD-1) treatment. These receptors came from a person aged 40 to 85 with oral cavity squamous cell carcinoma.

The V and J genes are TRBV5-6 and TRBJ1-1, with TRBD1 identical over 8 bases. V dropped 3 bases and J dropped 1; count of bases not matched to a gene: 5. CDR1 is SGHDT and CDR2 is YYEEEE in the germline V gene. This CDR3 has 15 residues. The CDR3 DNA reads as TGTGCCAGCAGCTCCACGGGGACAGGGAACACTGAAGCTTTCTTT. Protein product: CASSSTGTGNTEAFF.

V is TRBV11-2 and J is TRBJ1-1, with D possibly being TRBD1 (5 bases). The V and J ends lost 7 bases and 1 base respectively, with 16 bases between them. Germline values: CDR1 SGHAT, CDR2 FQNNGV. There are 15 residues in the CDR3. CDR3 coding DNA: TGTGCCAGCACCAAGGGGCTTACAGAGAACACTGAAGCTTTCTTT. Encoded protein: CASTKGLTENTEAFF.

This sequence joins TRBV5-1 and TRBJ2-3, with TRBD1 matching 9 bases. This CDR3 spans 14 amino acids. V shed 4 bases and J 2 bases; nucleotides not matched to a gene: 2. Germline CDR1 and CDR2: SGHRS and YFSETQ. CDR3 nucleotides: TGCGCCAGCAGCCGGGACAGGGACACAGATACGCAGTATTTT. As protein: CASSRDRDTDTQYF. Full variable domain (outside the CDR3, taken from reference TRBV5-1 and TRBJ2-3): KAGVTQTPRYLIKTRGQQVTLSCSPISGHRSVSWYQQTPGQGLQFLFEYFSETQRNKGNFPGRFSGRQFSNSRSEMNVSTLELGDSALYLCASSRDRDTDTQYFGPGTRLTVL.

This clone has a handful of counts. This rearrangement joins TRBV19 to TRBJ2-4; 7 bases fit TRBD2. Germline CDR1 and CDR2: LNHDA and SQIVND (reference sequence). The CDR3 extends over 13 amino acids. V was pared by 6 bases and J by 4 bases, with 3 bases of the junction left unmatched. CDR3 region: CASRTSDKNIQYF. CDR3 nucleotides: TGTGCCAGTAGAACTAGCGATAAAAACATTCAGTACTTC.

The J gene is TRBJ2-3, the V gene TRBV10-3; D unclear. The CDR3 loop spans 12 amino acids. The germline gives CDR1 ENHRY, CDR2 SYGVKD. V was trimmed by 10 bases and J by 2 bases, leaving 10 bases between them. In DNA form, the CDR3 reads TGTGCCACCACTGGATTCACAGATACGCAGTATTTT. Its translation: CATTGFTDTQYF.

This chain links TRBV13 with TRBJ1-2; 9 nucleotides align to TRBD1. CDR3 length equals 17 residues. The trim removed 1 base at V and 1 base at J, leaving 7 bases unmatched. Germline V gives CDR1 PRHDT, CDR2 FYEKMQ (reference sequence). Written as DNA, the CDR3 is TGTGCCAGCAGCTTAGTGGGACAGGGCTTAGTTAACTATGGCTACACCTTC. It yields the protein CASSLVGQGLVNYGYTF.

The rearrangement joins TRBV5-1 to TRBJ2-3, with D perhaps TRBD1 or TRBD2 (5 bases each). V was trimmed by 7 bases and J by 3 bases, leaving 18 bases between them. The CDR3 contains 15 residues. The germline CDR1 and CDR2 sequences are SGHRS and YFSETQ. CDR3 residues: CASYPTRGETDTQYF. CDR3 bases: TGCGCCAGCTACCCGACGAGGGGCGAGACAGATACGCAGTATTTT.

This chain uses TRBV27 with TRBJ2-5; 12 nucleotides line up with TRBD2. The J call may be mistaken, given a closer DNA end match to TRBJ2-7. The CDR3 has 16 residues. CDR1 MNHEY and CDR2 SMNVEV come from the germline V gene (reference sequence). The CDR3 sequence is CASSLSPTSGSDEQYF. The CDR3 region has the DNA TGTGCCAGCAGCCTATCCCCGACTAGCGGGAGTGACGAGCAGTACTTC.

The DNA of the CDR3 is TGTGCCAGCAGCTTACAGGCAGGGCGGTACGAGCAGTACTTC. As protein: CASSLQAGRYEQYF. The rearrangement uses TRBV7-3 and TRBJ2-7, with D possibly being TRBD1 (5 bases). Germline V gene sequence: CDR1 SGHTA, CDR2 FQGTGA. Between the trimmed V and J ends, which lost 2 bases and 4 bases, there was a span of 12 bases. This CDR3 spans 14 amino acids.

Only a few counts were recorded for this clone. This sequence joins TRBV10-3 and TRBJ2-5; D not resolved. This CDR3 is 13 amino acids long. Trimming removed 5 bases from V and 3 bases from J, with 10 bases in between. The germline V gene has CDR1 ENHRY and CDR2 SYGVKD. DNA of the CDR3: TGTGCCATCAGTTCAAGGGCAGAAGAGACCCAGTACTTC. Its translation is CAISSRAEETQYF.

The chain uses TRBV7-2 and TRBJ1-5; tentative D call: TRBD1 (5 bases). The CDR3 is made up of 15 amino acids. V dropped 4 bases and J dropped 4 bases, with 14 bases sitting between them. Germline V CDR1 and CDR2: SGHTA, FQGNSA. This chain's CDR3 is CASSSGTAANQPQHF. CDR3 DNA: TGTGCCAGCAGCTCTGGGACCGCCGCTAATCAGCCCCAGCATTTT. Drawing the rest from reference TRBV7-2 and TRBJ1-5, the complete variable domain is GAGVSQSPSNKVTEKGKDVELRCDPISGHTALYWYRQSLGQGLEFLIYFQGNSAPDKSGLPSDRFSAERTGGSVSTLTIQRTQQEDSAVYLCASSSGTAANQPQHFGDGTRLSIL.

The V call is TRBV28, the J call TRBJ1-5, with 9 bases matching TRBD1. CDR1 and CDR2 from the germline V gene are MDHEN and SYDVKM. The CDR3 sequence is 16 residues long. J lost 0 bases, V lost 10 bases, and 10 bases had no gene match. The CDR3 reads CAIERTGDYSNQPQHF. DNA for the CDR3: TGTGCCATCGAAAGGACAGGGGACTATAGCAATCAGCCCCAGCATTTT.

The chain has TRBV11-3 and TRBJ2-2; 7 bases agree with TRBD2. CDR3 length: 16 residues. CDR1 SGHNT and CDR2 YENEEA come from the germline V gene. Trimming at V came to 5 bases and at J to 4 bases, leaving 10 bases not matched to a gene. The CDR3 nucleotides read TGTGCCAGCAGCCCGTGGGGCGGGAGAGGCACCGGGGAGCTGTTTTTT. Translating it yields CASSPWGGRGTGELFF.

The rearrangement links TRBV7-9 to TRBJ1-4, with 10 positions matching TRBD1. There are 17 residues in the CDR3. CDR1 is SEHNR, CDR2 FQNEAQ, per germline (reference sequence). Trimming removed 5 bases from V and 2 bases from J; junction bases left unmatched: 8. CDR3 in amino acids: CASSLPGQGFTNEKLFF. The CDR3 DNA is TGTGCCAGCAGCCTACCGGGACAGGGGTTCACTAATGAAAAACTGTTTTTT.

V usage is TRBV28 and J usage is TRBJ2-3, with 8 bases matching TRBD2. After removal of 2 bases from V and 5 bases from J, the junction contained 9 bases not matched to a gene. The CDR3 runs 16 residues. Germline CDR1 is MDHEN and CDR2 is SYDVKM. CDR3 protein: CASSLNAAGEGDTQYF. The CDR3 DNA reads as TGTGCCAGCAGTTTAAATGCAGCGGGAGAAGGAGATACGCAGTATTTT.

Only one count was recorded for this clone. The V and J genes are TRBV7-9 and TRBJ2-4; D is unclear. Germline V gene data show CDR1 as SEHNR and CDR2 as FQNEAQ (reference sequence). The CDR3 is made up of 13 amino acids. The chain's CDR3 is CAPARLAKNIQYF. CDR3 coding DNA: TGTGCTCCCGCTAGGTTAGCCAAAAACATTCAGTACTTC.

The rearrangement uses TRBV2 and TRBJ2-7; D is possibly TRBD2 (6 bases). Trimming left V 8 bases short and J 0 bases short, with 11 bases between. Germline CDR1 and CDR2: SNHLY and FYNNEI. The CDR3 is 13 amino acids. The CDR3 loop is CASGGTVSYEQYF. The DNA for the CDR3 is TGTGCCAGCGGGGGGACCGTCTCCTACGAGCAGTACTTC.